This T cell receptor (beta chain) was captured by sequencing in a study of T cell responses to AZD1222 COVID-19 vaccine. Study observations and caveats: Dominant CD4 TCR responses targeted spike regions 160-218 and 743-854. There were mostly white British donors and more females than males, and clonal diversity was possibly underestimated. The study reported that nearly half of spike-specific TCRs target unmutated variant regions.

Sequencing was performed with immunoSEQ multiplex PCR; in TCRdb, only in-frame clones are kept and a portion is missing. Of 80,000 to 90,000 clones in the sample, roughly 90% are singletons; the top ten hold 3%. Comment on this clone: Its cognate antigen is unknown. Other DNA sequences in the sample encode the same CDR3.

This receptor was taken from an adult in good health. The sequences come from peripheral blood, collected on day 0 of AZD1222 vaccination.

DNA of the CDR3: TGTGCCAGCAGTTTAGGGGACACCGGGGAGCTGTTTTTT. It specifies CASSLGDTGELFF. J is TRBJ2-2 and V is TRBV27; D is unclear. V was clipped by 2 bases and J by 3 bases, with 4 bases between them. The CDR3 extends over 13 amino acids. Germline CDR1 is MNHEY and CDR2 is SMNVEV (reference sequence).